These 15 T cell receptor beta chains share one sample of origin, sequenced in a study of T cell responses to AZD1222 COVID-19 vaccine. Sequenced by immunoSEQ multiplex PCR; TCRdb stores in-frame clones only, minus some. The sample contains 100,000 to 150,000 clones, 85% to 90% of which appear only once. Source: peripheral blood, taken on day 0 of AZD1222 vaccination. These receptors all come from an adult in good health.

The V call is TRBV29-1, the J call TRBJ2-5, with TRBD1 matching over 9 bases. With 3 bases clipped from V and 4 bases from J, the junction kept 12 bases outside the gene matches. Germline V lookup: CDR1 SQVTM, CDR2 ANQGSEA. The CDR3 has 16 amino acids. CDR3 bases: TGCAGCGTTGATGGGGGGACAGGGAGGTCCGTAGAGACCCAGTACTTC. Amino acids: CSVDGGTGRSVETQYF.

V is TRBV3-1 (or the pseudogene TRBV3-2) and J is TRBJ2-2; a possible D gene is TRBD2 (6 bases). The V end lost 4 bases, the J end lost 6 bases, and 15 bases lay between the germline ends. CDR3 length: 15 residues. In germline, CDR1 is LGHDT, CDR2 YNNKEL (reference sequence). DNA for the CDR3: TGTGCCAGCAGCCGATATAATCGGGACTCCGGGGAGCTGTTTTTT. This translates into CASSRYNRDSGELFF.

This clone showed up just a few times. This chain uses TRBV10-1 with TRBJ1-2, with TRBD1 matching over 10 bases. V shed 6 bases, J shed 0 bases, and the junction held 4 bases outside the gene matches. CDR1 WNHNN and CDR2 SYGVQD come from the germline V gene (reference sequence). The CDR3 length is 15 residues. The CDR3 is CASSPDRGANYGYTF. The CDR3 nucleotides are TGCGCCAGCAGCCCGGACAGGGGGGCTAACTATGGCTACACCTTC.

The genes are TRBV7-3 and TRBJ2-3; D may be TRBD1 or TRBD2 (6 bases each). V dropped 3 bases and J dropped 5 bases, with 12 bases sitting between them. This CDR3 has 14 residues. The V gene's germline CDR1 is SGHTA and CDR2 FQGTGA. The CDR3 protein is CASSFGGGRDTQYF. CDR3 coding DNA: TGTGCCAGCAGCTTTGGAGGGGGGCGAGATACGCAGTATTTT.

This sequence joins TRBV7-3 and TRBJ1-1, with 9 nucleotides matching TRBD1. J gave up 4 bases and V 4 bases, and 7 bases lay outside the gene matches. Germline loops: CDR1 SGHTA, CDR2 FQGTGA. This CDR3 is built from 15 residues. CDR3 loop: CASSSTGGRVTEAFF. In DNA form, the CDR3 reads TGTGCCAGCAGCTCGACAGGGGGAAGGGTCACTGAAGCTTTCTTT.

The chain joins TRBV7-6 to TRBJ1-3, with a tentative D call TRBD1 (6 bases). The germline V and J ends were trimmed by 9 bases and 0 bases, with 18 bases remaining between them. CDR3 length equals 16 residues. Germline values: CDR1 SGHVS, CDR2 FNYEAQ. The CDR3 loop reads CARLTGPPYSGNTIYF. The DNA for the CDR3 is TGTGCCAGACTCACAGGGCCTCCGTACTCTGGAAACACCATATATTTT.

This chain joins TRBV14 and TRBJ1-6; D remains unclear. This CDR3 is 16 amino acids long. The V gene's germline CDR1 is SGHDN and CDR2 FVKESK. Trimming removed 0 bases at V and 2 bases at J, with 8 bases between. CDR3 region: CASSQEWAAYNSPLHF. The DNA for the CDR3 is TGTGCCAGCAGCCAAGAGTGGGCAGCCTATAATTCACCCCTCCACTTT.

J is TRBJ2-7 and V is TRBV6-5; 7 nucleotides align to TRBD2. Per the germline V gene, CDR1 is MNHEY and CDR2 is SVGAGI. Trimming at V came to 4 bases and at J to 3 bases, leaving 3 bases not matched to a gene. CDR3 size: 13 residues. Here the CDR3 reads CASSFAGDYEQYF. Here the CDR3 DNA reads TGTGCCAGCAGTTTCGCGGGGGACTACGAGCAGTACTTC.

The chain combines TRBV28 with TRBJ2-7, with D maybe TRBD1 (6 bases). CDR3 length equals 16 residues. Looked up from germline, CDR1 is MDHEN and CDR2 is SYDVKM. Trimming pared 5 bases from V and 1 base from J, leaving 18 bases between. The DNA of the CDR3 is TGTGCCAGCAGTCCCTCCGGACAGATTGGGTCCTACGAGCAGTACTTC. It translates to CASSPSGQIGSYEQYF.

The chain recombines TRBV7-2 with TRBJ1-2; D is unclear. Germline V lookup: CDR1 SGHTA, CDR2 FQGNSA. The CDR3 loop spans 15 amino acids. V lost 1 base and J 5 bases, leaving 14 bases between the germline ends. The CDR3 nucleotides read TGTGCCAGCAGCTTAGTTGGACCCGGAGAATATGGCTACACCTTC. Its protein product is CASSLVGPGEYGYTF.

CDR3 loop: CASSLGRQGPNSPLHF. CDR3 sequence (DNA): TGTGCCAGCAGTTTAGGTCGGCAGGGGCCTAATTCACCCCTCCACTTT. This rearrangement joins TRBV28 to TRBJ1-6; D may be TRBD1 (6 bases). V was cut by 2 bases and J by 6 bases, with 14 bases left in between. This CDR3 has 16 residues. CDR1 and CDR2 from the germline V gene are MDHEN and SYDVKM.

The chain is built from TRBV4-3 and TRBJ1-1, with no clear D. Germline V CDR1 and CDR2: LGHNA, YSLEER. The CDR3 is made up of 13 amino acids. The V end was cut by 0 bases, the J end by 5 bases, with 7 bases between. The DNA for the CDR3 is TGCGCCAGCAGCCAAGAAGGGATGACTGAAGCTTTCTTT. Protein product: CASSQEGMTEAFF.

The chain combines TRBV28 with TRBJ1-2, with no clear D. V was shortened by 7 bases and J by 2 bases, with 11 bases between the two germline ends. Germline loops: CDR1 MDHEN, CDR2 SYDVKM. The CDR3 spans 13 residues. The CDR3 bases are TGTGCCAGCAAGTCAGCAGCGAACTATGGCTACACCTTC. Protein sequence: CASKSAANYGYTF.

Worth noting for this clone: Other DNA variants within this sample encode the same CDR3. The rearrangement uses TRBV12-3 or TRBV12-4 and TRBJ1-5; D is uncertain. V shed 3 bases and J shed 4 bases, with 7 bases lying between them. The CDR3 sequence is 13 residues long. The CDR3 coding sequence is TGTGCCAGCAGTTTTAGAGATAATCAGCCCCAGCATTTT. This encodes CASSFRDNQPQHF.

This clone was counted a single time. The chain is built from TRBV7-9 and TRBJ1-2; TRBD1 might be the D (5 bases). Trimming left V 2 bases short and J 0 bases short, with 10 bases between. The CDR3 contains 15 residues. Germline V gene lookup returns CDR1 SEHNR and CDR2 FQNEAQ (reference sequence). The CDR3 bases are TGTGCCAGCAGCTTAAGGGGTTCTGCTAACTATGGCTACACCTTC. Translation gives CASSLRGSANYGYTF.